This T cell receptor (beta chain) originates from a study of PD-1 blockade in classical Hodgkin lymphoma. This clone was counted a few times. The length of the CDR3 is 16 residues. Germline V CDR1 and CDR2: SGHRS, YFSETQ. V shed 0 bases, J shed 2 bases, and the junction held 5 bases outside the gene matches. Time point of the sample: cycle 4 day 1 (C4D1), after six to seven weeks of nivolumab. Each of the patients experienced relapse following autologous stem cell transplantation, and their brentuximab vedotin exposure differed. Purification of CD4+ T cells from thawed PBMCs was achieved by magnetic negative selection. The protocol was immunoSEQ multiplex PCR, while the TCRdb copy is restricted to in-frame clones and leaves out a portion. Of about 17,000 clones listed, roughly 77% were seen once; the top ten hold 2% to 3%.

This material consisted of CD4+ T cells from blood, taken before the fourth cycle of nivolumab. The V gene is TRBV5-1, the J gene TRBJ2-1; 7 positions match TRBD1. This TCR came from a human donor with classical Hodgkin lymphoma. CDR3: CASSLGSGTAYNEQFF. DNA for the CDR3: TGCGCCAGCAGCTTGGGCTCCGGGACAGCCTACAATGAGCAGTTCTTC.